A selection of T cell receptor beta chains follows, all from one sample in a study of vaccination and CD4 T cells after COVID-19. TCRdb recomputed calls from the PCR reads with MiXCR, one row per CDR3 protein. The repertoire holds around 15,000 distinct CDR3 sequences, 40% to 50% seen once, with 3.7% in the top ten. Antigens of these TCRs are unknown. Sequencing input: CD4+ T cells from blood, cultured in vitro. Source of these receptors: a human donor who had recovered from COVID-19. The CDR3 runs from the conserved cysteine through the conserved F or W. D genes are given only for firm matches. Size is stated for part of the rows, as once, few or many counts, or as a class when the clone is expanded.

j_gene	abundance	v_gene	d_gene	CDR3nt	CDR3aa
TRBJ2-7	.	TRBV24-1	.	TGTGCCACCACTGACAGCAGGGCCCCCTACGAGCAGTACTTC	CATTDSRAPYEQYF
TRBJ2-5	few	TRBV12-3/TRBV12-4	TRBD2	TGTGCCAGCAGTTTAGTGGCGGGAGCCCATCGAGAGACCCAGTACTTC	CASSLVAGAHRETQYF
TRBJ2-1	.	TRBV7-2	.	TGTGCCAGCAGCTTAGCGCAAGGGGTTATACAGTTCTTC	CASSLAQGVIQFF
TRBJ1-5	.	TRBV4-2	.	TGTGCCAGCAGCCAAGATCTAGGAGCCCGCAATCAGCCCCAGCATTTT	CASSQDLGARNQPQHF
TRBJ2-1	.	TRBV7-8	.	TGTGCCAGCAGCTTAGAGGTTAGGACACAGATTATGAATGAGCAGTTCTTC	CASSLEVRTQIMNEQFF
TRBJ1-1	.	TRBV12-3/TRBV12-4	.	TGTGCCAGCAGTTTAGTGATTGGGTGGAACACTGAAGCTTTCTTT	CASSLVIGWNTEAFF
TRBJ2-7	.	TRBV6-1	.	TGTGCCAGCAGTGTAAATAGAGACTCCTACGAGCAGTACTTC	CASSVNRDSYEQYF
TRBJ2-1	.	TRBV25-1	.	TGTGCCAGCAGTGACGGCCCCCATGAGCAGTTCTTC	CASSDGPHEQFF
TRBJ2-1	.	TRBV6-5	.	TGTGCCAGCAGTTACATGAGAGTCTCCAATGAGCAGTTCTTC	CASSYMRVSNEQFF
TRBJ1-5	.	TRBV7-2	.	TGTGCCAGCAGCTTAGCAGGGGGGGGTCAGCCCCAGCATTTT	CASSLAGGGQPQHF
TRBJ1-1	.	TRBV29-1	TRBD1	TGCAGCGTTGTGGGGACAGCCAAGAACACTGAAGCTTTCTTT	CSVVGTAKNTEAFF
TRBJ2-5	.	TRBV19	.	TGTGCCAGTAGTATAGAGGGAGCGGGCCCACAAGAGACCCAGTACTTC	CASSIEGAGPQETQYF
TRBJ1-5	few	TRBV6-2/TRBV6-3	.	TGTGCCAGCTCCATGGGTAGCCAGCCCCAGCATTTT	CASSMGSQPQHF
TRBJ1-6	.	TRBV15	.	TGTGCCACCAGCTTTATGGACAGTAATTCACCCCTCCACTTT	CATSFMDSNSPLHF
TRBJ1-5	few	TRBV6-1	.	TGTGCCAGCAGGGGCGGGGGGCCGGGTCAGCCCCAGCATTTT	CASRGGGPGQPQHF
TRBJ2-5	few	TRBV2	.	TGTGCCAGCACCCCACCGGAGTACCAAGAGACCCAGTACTTC	CASTPPEYQETQYF
TRBJ2-1	.	TRBV30	TRBD2	TGTGCCTGGAGTGTACTGGGGGCTAGCGGGAGTAATGAGCAGTTCTTC	CAWSVLGASGSNEQFF
TRBJ2-2	.	TRBV6-1	.	TGTGCCAGCAGCCACAAAGATTCAGGGGAGCTGTTTTTT	CASSHKDSGELFF
TRBJ2-3	.	TRBV6-1	TRBD2	TGTGCCAGCACCCCAAACGGGGCTAGCGGGAGGGCAGGCACAGATACGCAGTATTTT	CASTPNGASGRAGTDTQYF
TRBJ1-3	few	TRBV7-2	.	TGTGCCAGCAGCTCAGGAGTAGGACACCGCTCTGGAAACACCATATATTTT	CASSSGVGHRSGNTIYF
TRBJ2-3	.	TRBV20-1	.	TGCAGTGCTACCCTTGAAGATACGCAGTATTTT	CSATLEDTQYF
TRBJ2-5	.	TRBV7-2	.	TGTGCCAGCAGCTTAATAACAGGGAGTATGGAGACCCAGTACTTC	CASSLITGSMETQYF
TRBJ2-5	.	TRBV5-1	.	TGCGCCAGCAGAAGGGGAGAGACCCAGTACTTC	CASRRGETQYF
TRBJ2-3	.	TRBV7-9	.	TGTGCCAGCAGCTTAACTAGGCCAGATACGCAGTATTTT	CASSLTRPDTQYF
TRBJ2-1	.	TRBV15	.	TGTGCCACCAGCAGAGATCCGGGGTCCTACAATGAGCAGTTCTTC	CATSRDPGSYNEQFF
TRBJ2-3	.	TRBV28	.	TGTGCCAGCAGTTCCCGCGGAGCCAGGACACGGTATCAGCCCCAGTATTTT	CASSSRGARTRYQPQYF
TRBJ2-3	.	TRBV7-3	TRBD2	TGTGCCAGCTCCCGCGGGAGTACTAGCACAGATACGCAGTATTTT	CASSRGSTSTDTQYF
TRBJ2-7	.	TRBV18	TRBD2	TGTGCCAGCTCACCAACCTGGGGGGGAGTCTCCTACGAGCAGTACTTC	CASSPTWGGVSYEQYF
TRBJ1-1	.	TRBV10-3	.	TGTGCCATCCGACTGGACAGTAGCACTGAAGCTTTCTTT	CAIRLDSSTEAFF
TRBJ2-5	.	TRBV20-1	TRBD2	TGCAGTGCTCTCGGACTAGCGGTCCTCGGGGCCCAGTACTTC	CSALGLAVLGAQYF
TRBJ2-5	few	TRBV18	.	TGTGCCAGCTCACCTCAGGGACTCCAAGAGACCCAGTACTTC	CASSPQGLQETQYF
TRBJ1-2	few	TRBV20-1	TRBD1	TGCAGTGCTAGTAATCCCCCCTACAGGGGGGATGGGTTTGGCTACACCTTC	CSASNPPYRGDGFGYTF
TRBJ2-3	.	TRBV6-1	.	TGTGCCAGCAGGAGTACGGCCGATACGCAGTATTTT	CASRSTADTQYF
TRBJ2-3	few	TRBV7-2	TRBD2	TGTGCCAGCAGGCCCGGGACTAGCGCAGATACGCAGTATTTT	CASRPGTSADTQYF
TRBJ2-1	.	TRBV11-3	.	TGTGCCAGCAGCTCGGGGAGCGGCCGTGAGCAGTTCTTC	CASSSGSGREQFF
TRBJ2-1	.	TRBV27	TRBD1	TGTGCCAGCAGTTCCGGGGACAGATACAATGAGCAGTTCTTC	CASSSGDRYNEQFF
TRBJ1-6	.	TRBV19	.	TGTGCCAGTAGTATAGTCGGACGGAAACTCTATAATTCACCCCTCCACTTT	CASSIVGRKLYNSPLHF
TRBJ2-5	.	TRBV11-1	.	TGTGCCAGCAGCTTATCCAGGGGACGAGAGACCCAGTACTTC	CASSLSRGRETQYF
TRBJ2-1	.	TRBV7-3	TRBD2	TGTGCCAGCAGCTTATCCCGGACTAGCGGGAGGTACAATGAGCAGTTCTTC	CASSLSRTSGRYNEQFF
TRBJ2-7	.	TRBV20-1	TRBD2	TGCAGTGCTAGAGAGTGGAGTAGCGGGAGGGGGACTTACGAGCAGTACTTC	CSAREWSSGRGTYEQYF
TRBJ2-5	.	TRBV5-4	.	TGTGCCAGCAGTGGGACTGGACGAGAGACCCAGTACTTC	CASSGTGRETQYF
TRBJ1-5	.	TRBV5-4	.	TGTGCCAGCAGTATAGACCGGAGTCCCCAGCATTTT	CASSIDRSPQHF
TRBJ1-6	few	TRBV5-5	TRBD1	TGTGCCAGCAGCCGGTCGGTGGGACAGGGTGACTCACCCCTCCACTTT	CASSRSVGQGDSPLHF
TRBJ2-3	.	TRBV28	TRBD2	TGTGCCACCCAGTTCGCCGGGACTAGCGGAATCACAGATACGCAGTATTTT	CATQFAGTSGITDTQYF
TRBJ2-6	.	TRBV6-4	.	TGTGCCAGCAGTGACGACTACTCTGGGGCCAACGTCCTGACTTTC	CASSDDYSGANVLTF
TRBJ2-3	.	TRBV5-1	.	TGCGCCAGCAGCTTTAACAGACTCAGCACAGATACGCAGTATTTT	CASSFNRLSTDTQYF
TRBJ2-5	.	TRBV6-1	TRBD2	TGTGCCGGCAGTGACTCCATTCCCTTTGGCGGGAGGGCCAGAGAGACCCAGTACTTC	CAGSDSIPFGGRARETQYF
TRBJ2-1	.	TRBV27	.	TGTGCCAGCATAGTTGGGAGAACCTACAATGAGCAGTTCTTC	CASIVGRTYNEQFF
TRBJ2-5	.	TRBV2	.	TGTGCCAGCAGTGAAGACCAAGGGTGGACCCAGTACTTC	CASSEDQGWTQYF
TRBJ2-5	once	TRBV19	TRBD2	TGTGCCAGCGGGACTAGCGGGAGGGCCCGGCAAGAGACCCAGTACTTC	CASGTSGRARQETQYF